The entry that follows covers one T cell receptor beta chain sequence. The entry originates in a study of brain T cells in children with intractable seizures. This sample's time point: blood from clinic visit 5 months post-surgery; TSC patient then seizure free. TCRdb's table, derived via immunoSEQ multiplex PCR, lists solely in-frame clones and lacks some. The sample has 300,000 to 400,000 clones; about 94% are singletons. The origin of this receptor is a boy in the first two years of life with tuberous sclerosis and intractable seizures. Sequenced material: peripheral blood, taken roughly 5 months after surgery.

CDR3 nucleotides: TGTGCCAGCAGAGCTTATCTGGGTGGTACGCAGTATTTT. It translates to CASRAYLGGTQYF. J is TRBJ2-3 and V is TRBV11-1; D is unclear. Germline loops: CDR1 SGHAT, CDR2 FQDESV (reference sequence). V shed 6 bases and J shed 8 bases, with 15 bases lying between them. The CDR3 consists of 13 residues.